This T cell receptor beta chain appears in the sequencing data of a study of T cell changes during pregnancy in multiple sclerosis. Method: immunoSEQ multiplex PCR; TCRdb's copy keeps in-frame clones and lacks some. The sample holds some 48,000 clones, 80% to 90% seen once. This clone was detected only once. Trimming shortened V by 2 bases and J by 2 bases, and 12 bases separated the two germline ends. Germline lookup yields CDR1 SGHNT and CDR2 YYREEE (reference sequence). The CDR3 runs 15 residues. The receptor was isolated from a female donor with multiple sclerosis, enrolled in a pregnancy study. This chain uses TRBV5-4 with TRBJ2-3, with a possible D match to TRBD1 (6 bases). The sequenced sample was CD8+ T cells from peripheral blood mononuclear cells, obtained in the second trimester of pregnancy. CDR3: CASSFPDSHTDTQYF. DNA of the CDR3: TGTGCCAGCAGCTTCCCGGACAGCCACACAGATACGCAGTATTTT.